Described below is a single T cell receptor beta chain sequence and its context. The table came from immunoSEQ multiplex PCR; TCRdb's copy has only in-frame clones and leaves some out. Of approximately 980,000 clones in the sample, 60% to 85% were seen once. This CDR3 is 17 amino acids long. This sample is part of a study of shared clonotypes between healthy human individuals. Donors had no recently reported acute infections or vaccinations and were HIV-negative. The specimen sequenced was memory CD4+ T cells sorted from blood. Subset meaning: CD45RA-negative fraction. The source is a young man in good health. The V and J genes are TRBV21-1 and TRBJ2-3; the table's D call TRBD2 went unverified against the DNA. TRBV21-1 is classified as a pseudogene. CDR3 DNA sequence: TGTGCCAGCAGCAATAGTGCTAGCAGCAAGAGCACAGATACGCAGTATTTT. It is translated as CASSNSASSKSTDTQYF.